This passage covers 14 T cell receptor beta chains from one sample sequenced in a study of PD-1 blockade in classical Hodgkin lymphoma (dated by TCRdb to 2020 to 2022). The library was made by the immunoSEQ multiplex PCR assay. The table comes from immuneACCESS by way of TCRdb, which keeps in-frame sequences with V and J called. Part of the clones is missing from these tables; in studies checked, under half for an unresolved V gene and the rest for unknown reasons. The sample includes 66,000 or so clones, with 71% observed a single time. The ten largest clonotypes hold approximately 9% of the sample. The sample's time point label is to be understood as: cycle 2 day 1 (C2D1) of nivolumab. All trial patients had relapsed after autologous stem cell transplantation, with cohorts A, B and C differing in prior brentuximab vedotin exposure. The input for sequencing was peripheral blood mononuclear cells (PBMCs), taken before the second cycle of nivolumab. These receptors originate from a human donor with classical Hodgkin lymphoma.

The rearrangement uses TRBV6-6 and TRBJ2-5, with 7 bases that match TRBD2. The germline V gene has CDR1 MNHNY and CDR2 SVGAGI (reference sequence). The CDR3 is 14 amino acids. The V segment lost 0 bases and the J segment 5 bases; nucleotides outside the gene matches: 3. As DNA, the CDR3 is TGTGCCAGCAGTTACTCAGCGGGGTGGGAGACCCAGTACTTC. Translation: CASSYSAGWETQYF.

The chain couples TRBV28 to TRBJ1-2; D gene ambiguous. V dropped 4 bases and J dropped 4 bases, with 16 bases sitting between them. This CDR3 comprises 15 residues. CDR1 and CDR2 (germline): MDHEN, SYDVKM. The CDR3 region is CASSSPAGLGYGYTF. Written as DNA, the CDR3 is TGTGCCAGCAGTTCCCCAGCGGGCCTGGGCTATGGCTACACCTTC.

The CDR3 DNA follows: TGTGCCAGCAGTCCGGGACAGAACACCGGGGAGCTGTTTTTT. Amino acids: CASSPGQNTGELFF. V and J are TRBV6-5 and TRBJ2-2; tentatively, D is TRBD1 (6 bases). The V end lost 5 bases, the J end lost 1 base, and 8 bases lay between the germline ends. The germline gives CDR1 MNHEY, CDR2 SVGAGI. The CDR3 has 14 residues.

In its sample, this clone was seen a few times. The J gene is TRBJ1-1, the V gene TRBV28, with a tentative D call TRBD1 (6 bases). V lost 1 base to trimming and J lost 6 bases, with 12 bases between them. The germline gives CDR1 MDHEN, CDR2 SYDVKM. The CDR3 sequence is 14 residues long. The CDR3 DNA reads TGTGCCAGCAGTTTATACACAGGGTTCTCTGAAGCTTTCTTT. Protein product: CASSLYTGFSEAFF.

V usage is TRBV5-6 and J usage is TRBJ2-1, with TRBD2 matching over 9 bases. This CDR3 spans 16 amino acids. After removal of 0 bases from V and 3 bases from J, the junction contained 4 bases not matched to a gene. Per germline, CDR1 SGHDT and CDR2 YYEEEE. CDR3 in amino acids: CASSLGGGAHYNEQFF. In nucleotides, the CDR3 is TGTGCCAGCAGCTTGGGCGGGGGGGCCCACTACAATGAGCAGTTCTTC.

This chain joins TRBV11-3 and TRBJ2-3; D is possibly TRBD1 (5 bases). Trimming cost V 6 bases and J 0 bases, with 16 bases left between them. This CDR3 has 16 residues. Germline V lookup: CDR1 SGHNT, CDR2 YENEEA. The CDR3 nucleotides read TGTGCCAGCAGTCCAAGGACACTTTCTAGCACAGATACGCAGTATTTT. Encoded protein: CASSPRTLSSTDTQYF.

This clone was found a few times. J is TRBJ2-7 and V is TRBV4-1; tentatively, D is TRBD2 (5 bases). CDR1 is MGHRA, CDR2 YSYEKL, per germline. Trimming pared 0 bases from V and 3 bases from J, leaving 12 bases between. This CDR3 spans 15 amino acids. The CDR3 region is CASSQDGSRGYEQYF. The CDR3 DNA reads TGCGCCAGCAGCCAAGATGGGTCTCGGGGCTACGAGCAGTACTTC.

The CDR3 reads CASSLGRRGNEKLFF. The CDR3 nucleotides are TGTGCCAGCAGCTTAGGGCGAAGGGGTAATGAAAAACTGTTTTTT. V is TRBV7-8 and J is TRBJ1-4, with a possible D match to TRBD1 (5 bases). CDR1 and CDR2 from the germline V gene are SGHVS and FQNEAQ. Trimming left V 1 base short and J 4 bases short, with 10 bases between. The CDR3 runs 15 residues.

The gene calls are TRBV18 and TRBJ2-7, with D possibly being TRBD2 (7 bases). Trimming shortened V by 4 bases and J by 5 bases, and 18 bases separated the two germline ends. Germline values: CDR1 KGHSH, CDR2 LQKENI. This CDR3 is 15 amino acids long. The CDR3 sequence: CASSRTSGGVNEQYF. CDR3 coding DNA: TGTGCCAGCTCACGCACGTCGGGGGGCGTCAACGAGCAGTACTTC.

This clone was seen a few times. This chain links TRBV27 with TRBJ1-5, with D tentatively TRBD1 (6 bases). Trimming removed 6 bases from V and 0 bases from J, with 12 bases in between. The V gene's germline CDR1 is MNHEY and CDR2 SMNVEV (reference sequence). The CDR3 spans 15 residues. CDR3 sequence (DNA): TGTGCCAGCAGACAGGGAACCTATAGCAATCAGCCCCAGCATTTT. It specifies CASRQGTYSNQPQHF.

This clone has more than one count but fewer than ten. The chain combines TRBV7-8 with TRBJ2-2; the match to TRBD2 covers 7 bases. The CDR3 runs to 18 residues. CDR1 is SGHVS, CDR2 FQNEAQ, per germline. Trimming at V came to 5 bases and at J to 1 base, leaving 13 bases not matched to a gene. This CDR3 is CASSRLPRGGRNTGELFF. The CDR3 DNA reads TGTGCCAGCAGCCGCCTCCCGCGGGGAGGGCGGAACACCGGGGAGCTGTTTTTT.

This clone has more than one count but fewer than ten. The chain combines TRBV7-3 with TRBJ1-1, with a weak D call TRBD1 (6 bases). Per germline, CDR1 SGHTA and CDR2 FQGTGA. This CDR3 has 14 residues. V lost 5 bases, J lost 3 bases, and 13 bases lay in between. CDR3 residues: CASSIGGGHTEAFF. In nucleotides, the CDR3 is TGTGCCAGCAGCATCGGTGGGGGGCACACTGAAGCTTTCTTT.

This clone was detected a few times. This chain joins TRBV11-2 and TRBJ2-7, with a tentative D call TRBD1 (6 bases). Between the trimmed V and J ends, which lost 1 base and 5 bases, there was a span of 12 bases. Per the germline V gene, CDR1 is SGHAT and CDR2 is FQNNGV. The CDR3 sequence is 14 residues long. In nucleotides, the CDR3 is TGTGCCAGCAGCTTAGCAAAGGGGGTTGACGAGCAGTACTTC. Protein product: CASSLAKGVDEQYF. The whole variable domain, filled in from reference TRBV11-2 and TRBJ2-7, reads EAGVAQSPRYKIIEKRQSVAFWCNPISGHATLYWYQQILGQGPKLLIQFQNNGVVDDSQLPKDRFSAERLKGVDSTLKIQPAKLEDSAVYLCASSLAKGVDEQYFGPGTRLTVT.

The CDR3 protein is CASSQNTNYGYTF. The CDR3 DNA sequence: TGTGCCAGCAGTCAGAACACTAACTATGGCTACACCTTC. This rearrangement joins TRBV6-1 to TRBJ1-2; D not resolved. The ends were cut back, 5 bases at V and 0 bases at J, with 7 bases in the middle. CDR3 length equals 13 residues. Germline lookup yields CDR1 MNHNS and CDR2 SASEGT.